One sample yielded the 3 T cell receptor beta chains listed below, sequenced in a study of blood T cell repertoires in COVID-19. Sequencing was performed with immunoSEQ multiplex PCR; in TCRdb, only in-frame clones are kept and a portion is missing. The sample lists about 160,000 clones, approximately 82% seen once, with approximately 22% in the top ten. The sample comprised peripheral blood. All receptors come from a woman of 80 years or more with acute or convalescent COVID-19.

This clone has a handful of counts. The rearrangement uses TRBV14 and TRBJ2-7; weak D call: TRBD2 (5 bases). The V end was cut by 1 base, the J end by 6 bases, with 19 bases between. Germline V CDR1 and CDR2: SGHDN, FVKESK. The length of the CDR3 is 16 residues. For the CDR3, the DNA is TGTGCCAGCAGCCAAGTTTGGCCTACCCGGGGTGGCGAGCAGTACTTC. Its translation is CASSQVWPTRGGEQYF.

This chain links TRBV19 with TRBJ2-2, with D possibly matching TRBD2 (5 bases). The CDR3 covers 13 residues. CDR1 and CDR2 (germline): LNHDA, SQIVND (reference sequence). Trimming took 4 bases from V and 3 from J, leaving 6 bases between them. As DNA, the CDR3 is TGTGCCAGTAGTAGGCGGGACACCGGGGAGCTGTTTTTT. It is translated as CASSRRDTGELFF.

The V and J genes are TRBV29-1 and TRBJ2-3; weak D call: TRBD2 (6 bases). The ends were cut back, 3 bases at V and 2 bases at J, with 9 bases in the middle. The CDR3 extends over 13 amino acids. Germline V gene data show CDR1 as SQVTM and CDR2 as ANQGSEA. In nucleotides, the CDR3 is TGCAGCGTTGAGGCGGGGTACACAGATACGCAGTATTTT. Amino acids: CSVEAGYTDTQYF.